This T cell receptor beta chain was sequenced for a study of cytomegalovirus exposure and HLA in healthy donors. Whole-study results and caveats: Among TCR sequences, most were rare, though some public TCRs appeared in many donors. The study labeled 164 TCR beta chains cytomegalovirus-associated.

The donors were members of the roughly 130-subject validation cohort (separate from the approximately 670-subject first cohort). Assay used: immunoSEQ multiplex PCR; TCRdb lists only in-frame clones, some missing. The profile shows roughly 80,000 clones, approximately 94% of them singletons. Germline lookup yields CDR1 PRHDT and CDR2 FYEKMQ (reference sequence). The CDR3 length is 15 residues. The junction had 5 bases not matched to a gene; V was cut back by 5 bases and J by 0 bases. This clone was seen a single time. Its matching antigen is unknown. The sample was PBMCs. The gene calls are TRBV13 and TRBJ2-7; TRBD1 agrees at 9 bases. This receptor was obtained from a woman aged 18-35 years in good health and CMV-seropositive. The CDR3 is CASSTGQGFSYEQYF. The CDR3 bases are TGTGCCAGCAGCACGGGACAGGGCTTCTCCTACGAGCAGTACTTC.